Below, 30 T cell receptor beta chains from the same sample are listed, as sequenced in a study of blood T cell repertoires in COVID-19. Sequenced by immunoSEQ multiplex PCR; TCRdb stores in-frame clones only, minus some. The sample has about 66,000 clones; 85% to 90% are singletons. Sequencing was done on a sample of peripheral blood. The receptor set was obtained from a man aged 50 to 60 with active COVID-19.

The chain links TRBV7-8 to TRBJ2-4; D not certain. Between the trimmed V and J ends, which lost 5 bases and 2 bases, there was a span of 19 bases. The CDR3 is 17 amino acids. Looked up from germline, CDR1 is SGHVS and CDR2 is FQNEAQ. The CDR3 sequence: CASSNNPPGMPKNIQYF. CDR3 bases: TGTGCCAGCAGCAATAATCCCCCGGGTATGCCCAAAAACATTCAGTACTTC.

The V and J genes are TRBV7-2 and TRBJ1-5; a possible D gene is TRBD1 (6 bases). CDR3 length: 14 residues. Looked up from germline, CDR1 is SGHTA and CDR2 is FQGNSA. Trimming left V 1 base short and J 6 bases short, with 10 bases between. CDR3 sequence (DNA): TGTGCCAGCAGCTTAGTCCGAGGGGGTCAGCCCCAGCATTTT. This translates into CASSLVRGGQPQHF.

The chain joins TRBV27 to TRBJ2-3; no reliable D call. This CDR3 contains 14 residues. CDR1 and CDR2 (germline): MNHEY, SMNVEV (reference sequence). Trimming removed 3 bases at V and 2 bases at J, with 9 bases between. The CDR3 protein is CASSLNTNTDTQYF. CDR3 nucleotide sequence: TGTGCCAGCAGTTTGAACACGAACACAGATACGCAGTATTTT.

This clone turned up a few times. V is TRBV6-5 and J is TRBJ1-2; D uncertain. Germline CDR1 MNHEY, CDR2 SVGAGI. There are 13 residues in the CDR3. V lost 5 bases and J lost 4, with 11 bases in between. This chain's CDR3 is CASSPGASYGYTF. CDR3 nucleotide sequence: TGTGCCAGCAGTCCGGGAGCCTCCTATGGCTACACCTTC.

The CDR3: CASSYTGGDYGYTF. Here the CDR3 DNA reads TGTGCCAGCAGTTACACAGGGGGTGACTATGGCTACACCTTC. V usage is TRBV6-5 and J usage is TRBJ1-2; 8 positions agree with TRBD1. V shed 2 bases and J 3 bases; nucleotides not matched to a gene: 2. CDR1 is MNHEY and CDR2 is SVGAGI in the germline V gene. The CDR3 runs 14 residues.

The chain uses TRBV19 and TRBJ1-2; D might be TRBD1 (5 bases). This CDR3 has 14 residues. Per germline, CDR1 LNHDA and CDR2 SQIVND (reference sequence). The V end was cut by 1 base, the J end by 4 bases, with 10 bases between. The CDR3 region is CASSIGRDPYGYTF. CDR3 sequence (DNA): TGTGCCAGTAGTATAGGGCGGGACCCCTATGGCTACACCTTC.

This clone was seen a few times. The chain couples TRBV15 to TRBJ1-5; 9 nucleotides match TRBD1. Germline CDR1 and CDR2: LNHNV and YYDKDF (reference sequence). The trim removed 0 bases at V and 6 bases at J, leaving 9 bases unmatched. The CDR3 covers 17 residues. The CDR3: CATSRDLTTGGGQPQHF. CDR3 bases: TGTGCCACCAGCAGAGATCTTACGACAGGGGGTGGTCAGCCCCAGCATTTT.

The V and J genes are TRBV5-1 and TRBJ1-1; unclear D gene. Germline V CDR1 and CDR2: SGHRS, YFSETQ. Between the trimmed V and J ends, which lost 5 bases and 2 bases, there was a span of 13 bases. The length of the CDR3 is 14 residues. The CDR3 DNA sequence: TGCGCCAGCAGGCAGGACTGGGCCAACACTGAAGCTTTCTTT. Its translation is CASRQDWANTEAFF.

This clone occurred once. The CDR3 spells CASSTGFSGDEQFF. The CDR3 region has the DNA TGTGCCAGCAGCACCGGGTTTTCAGGGGATGAGCAGTTCTTC. This chain links TRBV7-2 with TRBJ2-1; a possible D gene is TRBD1 (6 bases). The V gene's germline CDR1 is SGHTA and CDR2 FQGNSA. The V end lost 5 bases, the J end lost 8 bases, and 16 bases lay between the germline ends. The CDR3 is 14 residues long.

This clone showed up just a few times. V gene TRBV5-1 combines with J gene TRBJ2-3, with 10 bases identical to TRBD2. V was clipped by 3 bases and J by 2 bases; unmatched bases: 3. This CDR3 region has 15 residues. The germline V gene has CDR1 SGHRS and CDR2 YFSETQ. CDR3 DNA sequence: TGCGCCAGCAGCTCTAGCGGGAGTCCCACAGATACGCAGTATTTT. This encodes CASSSSGSPTDTQYF.

CDR3 in DNA: TGTGCCAGCAGCTCCCTAGCGGGGGGCCCCGGCACCGGGGAGCTGTTTTTT. Translated, it gives CASSSLAGGPGTGELFF. This chain uses TRBV7-9 with TRBJ2-2; 11 positions agree with TRBD2. The V segment lost 4 bases and the J segment 4 bases; nucleotides outside the gene matches: 8. Germline loops: CDR1 SEHNR, CDR2 FQNEAQ (reference sequence). CDR3 length: 17 amino acids.

CDR3 sequence: CASSDRGQGEKLFF. The CDR3 DNA follows: TGTGCCAGTAGCGACAGGGGGCAGGGTGAAAAACTGTTTTTT. This rearrangement joins TRBV19 to TRBJ1-4, with 10 bases fitting TRBD1. Trimming cost V 6 bases and J 7 bases; bases outside gene matches: 5. This CDR3 is built from 14 residues. CDR1 and CDR2 from the germline V gene are LNHDA and SQIVND (reference sequence). Variable domain in full (rest from reference TRBV19 and TRBJ1-4): DGGITQSPKYLFRKEGQNVTLSCEQNLNHDAMYWYRQDPGQGLRLIYYSQIVNDFQKGDIAEGYSVSREKKESFPLTVTSAQKNPTAFYLCASSDRGQGEKLFFGSGTQLSVL.

As concerns this clone: The sample contains more than one DNA sequence encoding this CDR3. This chain joins TRBV5-1 and TRBJ2-6; D perhaps matches TRBD2 (6 bases). V was clipped by 4 bases and J by 0 bases, with 11 bases between them. Germline CDR1 SGHRS, CDR2 YFSETQ. CDR3 length equals 16 residues. The CDR3 region is CASSGGLSSGANVLTF. CDR3 coding DNA: TGCGCCAGCAGCGGGGGGTTAAGCTCTGGGGCCAACGTCCTGACTTTC.

The chain uses TRBV11-2 and TRBJ2-2; 11 nucleotides line up with TRBD2. The CDR3 runs 18 residues. After removal of 3 bases from V and 2 bases from J, the junction contained 8 bases not matched to a gene. Germline values: CDR1 SGHAT, CDR2 FQNNGV. CDR3 nucleotide sequence: TGTGCCAGCAGCTTCGGGACTAGCGGATGGGAAAACACCGGGGAGCTGTTTTTT. This translates into CASSFGTSGWENTGELFF. The complete variable domain, with remaining parts taken from reference TRBV11-2 and TRBJ2-2, reads EAGVAQSPRYKIIEKRQSVAFWCNPISGHATLYWYQQILGQGPKLLIQFQNNGVVDDSQLPKDRFSAERLKGVDSTLKIQPAKLEDSAVYLCASSFGTSGWENTGELFFGEGSRLTVL.

Only a few counts were recorded for this clone. J is TRBJ2-3 and V is TRBV29-1; maybe TRBD1 (5 bases). The germline V and J ends were trimmed by 4 bases and 0 bases, with 8 bases remaining between them. The CDR3 has 13 amino acids. From germline, CDR1 is SQVTM and CDR2 ANQGSEA. CDR3 in amino acids: CSVVRQSTDTQYF. DNA of the CDR3: TGCAGCGTTGTTCGACAGAGCACAGATACGCAGTATTTT.

This clone was seen a handful of times. The rearrangement uses TRBV6-5 and TRBJ1-2; 8 bases align to TRBD1. There are 14 residues in the CDR3. CDR1 MNHEY and CDR2 SVGAGI come from the germline V gene. Unmatched junction bases numbered 7, after V lost 6 bases and J lost 4 bases. The CDR3 nucleotides are TGTGCCAGCAGGATTAACAGGGGGACCTATGGCTACACCTTC. Its protein product is CASRINRGTYGYTF.

This clone was recorded only once. V and J are TRBV27 and TRBJ2-7, with TRBD1 as a possible D gene (6 bases). This CDR3 has 13 residues. Germline CDR1 MNHEY, CDR2 SMNVEV (reference sequence). Trimming left V 3 bases short and J 3 bases short, with 9 bases between. The CDR3 here is CASSFSQGYEQYF. The CDR3 region has the DNA TGTGCCAGCAGTTTCTCACAGGGCTACGAGCAGTACTTC.

J is TRBJ2-7 and V is TRBV3-1 (or the pseudogene TRBV3-2), with D possibly being TRBD2 (6 bases). This CDR3 region has 15 residues. Germline CDR1 reads LGHDT; CDR2 reads YNNKEL (reference sequence). Between the trimmed V and J ends, which lost 4 bases and 3 bases, there was a span of 16 bases. Here the CDR3 reads CASSPVFSSVYEQYV. CDR3 bases: TGTGCCAGCAGCCCGGTATTCTCTAGCGTCTACGAGCAGTACGTC.

This chain links TRBV5-5 with TRBJ1-2; 8 nucleotides match TRBD1. CDR1 SGHKS and CDR2 YYEKEE come from the germline V gene (reference sequence). V was clipped by 4 bases and J by 4 bases; unmatched bases: 6. The CDR3 has 14 amino acids. The chain's CDR3 is CASSPAGGGYGYTF. DNA for the CDR3: TGTGCCAGCAGCCCCGCAGGGGGCGGCTATGGCTACACCTTC.

The rearrangement links TRBV6-6 to TRBJ2-2, with D possibly being TRBD2 (6 bases). With 5 bases removed from V and 1 base from J, the gap between germline ends came to 11 bases. Germline V gene sequence: CDR1 MNHNY, CDR2 SVGAGI (reference sequence). CDR3 size: 15 residues. CDR3 region: CASSIRGLNTGELFF. CDR3 nucleotides: TGTGCCAGCAGTATACGGGGACTGAACACCGGGGAGCTGTTTTTT.

This chain uses TRBV5-1 with TRBJ2-7; D is perhaps TRBD2 (5 bases). V lost 4 bases and J lost 0, with 14 bases in between. Germline-derived CDR1 and CDR2 are SGHRS and YFSETQ. The CDR3 contains 15 residues. CDR3 in DNA: TGCGCCAGCAGCCCCGGTAGAGGGAGCTCCTACGAGCAGTACGTC. Translated: CASSPGRGSSYEQYV.

V gene TRBV7-3 combines with J gene TRBJ1-5; a possible D gene is TRBD1 (5 bases). This CDR3 contains 16 residues. The V and J ends lost 5 bases and 5 bases respectively, with 19 bases between them. Germline CDR1 reads SGHTA; CDR2 reads FQGTGA. CDR3: CASSPTPRQTHQPQHF. The CDR3 bases are TGTGCCAGCAGCCCCACTCCGAGACAGACCCATCAGCCCCAGCATTTT.

CDR3 residues: CASSHNSGNEQYF. CDR3 nucleotides: TGTGCCAGCAGCCACAACTCAGGGAACGAGCAGTACTTC. This sequence joins TRBV7-9 and TRBJ2-7; a weak D match, TRBD1 (5 bases). CDR3 length: 13 residues. CDR1 is SEHNR, CDR2 FQNEAQ, per germline (reference sequence). Trimming removed 5 bases at V and 5 bases at J, with 13 bases between.

The chain carries TRBV7-9 and TRBJ2-1; TRBD2 agrees at 7 bases. Germline V CDR1 and CDR2: SEHNR, FQNEAQ (reference sequence). V trimming: 5 bases; J trimming: 9 bases; junction bases outside the gene matches: 22. This CDR3 region has 18 residues. CDR3 sequence reads: CASSPVPEAAGHRGEQFF. Written as DNA, the CDR3 is TGTGCCAGCAGCCCCGTCCCAGAAGCAGCGGGGCACCGGGGTGAGCAGTTCTTC.

Note on this clone: The germline gene is not matched at one end of the junction; a read error may be the cause. This chain links TRBV12-5 with TRBJ2-3, with 9 bases identical to TRBD2. CDR1 is LGHNT and CDR2 is FRNRAP in the germline V gene. The CDR3 runs to 16 residues. The CDR3 protein is CASARKTSGLTDPQYF. In DNA form, the CDR3 reads TGTGCTAGTGCACGGAAGACTAGCGGCCTTACAGATCCGCAGTATTTT.

The gene calls are TRBV15 and TRBJ2-6, with unresolved D. Per germline, CDR1 LNHNV and CDR2 YYDKDF (reference sequence). V lost 0 bases and J 0 bases, leaving 12 bases between the germline ends. The CDR3 runs 18 residues. CDR3 sequence reads: CATSRDYGRNSGANVLTF. CDR3 DNA: TGTGCCACCAGCAGAGATTATGGCAGAAACTCTGGGGCCAACGTCCTGACTTTC.

This chain joins TRBV2 and TRBJ1-5; D might be TRBD1 (5 bases). The germline V gene encodes CDR1 SNHLY and CDR2 FYNNEI. The CDR3 has 15 amino acids. Trimming shortened V by 6 bases and J by 1 base, and 13 bases separated the two germline ends. CDR3 loop: CASRTHRLSNQPQHF. The CDR3 region has the DNA TGTGCCAGCAGAACGCACAGGCTGAGCAATCAGCCCCAGCATTTT.

The chain combines TRBV3-1 (or the pseudogene TRBV3-2) with TRBJ1-1; D possibly corresponds to TRBD1 (6 bases). V gave up 3 bases and J gave up 2 bases, with 13 bases separating them. This CDR3 region has 15 residues. Per germline, CDR1 LGHDT and CDR2 YNNKEL (reference sequence). CDR3 region: CASSQSGGPNTEAFF. CDR3 nucleotides: TGTGCCAGCAGCCAGTCCGGGGGGCCCAACACTGAAGCTTTCTTT.

The chain combines TRBV11-3 with TRBJ1-1; D is undetermined. The V gene lost 2 bases and the J gene lost 5 bases, with 12 bases spanning the gap. There are 14 residues in the CDR3. In germline, CDR1 is SGHNT, CDR2 YENEEA. The CDR3 loop is CASSLRKPGTEAFF. CDR3 nucleotide sequence: TGTGCCAGCAGCTTACGTAAGCCGGGGACTGAAGCTTTCTTT.

The rearrangement links TRBV6-5 to TRBJ2-7; no reliable D call. CDR3 length equals 13 residues. V lost 6 bases, J lost 6 bases, and 15 bases lay in between. CDR1 is MNHEY and CDR2 is SVGAGI in the germline V gene. The CDR3 sequence: CASSPPRASEQYV. The CDR3 nucleotides are TGTGCCAGCAGCCCCCCGCGAGCCTCCGAGCAGTACGTC.